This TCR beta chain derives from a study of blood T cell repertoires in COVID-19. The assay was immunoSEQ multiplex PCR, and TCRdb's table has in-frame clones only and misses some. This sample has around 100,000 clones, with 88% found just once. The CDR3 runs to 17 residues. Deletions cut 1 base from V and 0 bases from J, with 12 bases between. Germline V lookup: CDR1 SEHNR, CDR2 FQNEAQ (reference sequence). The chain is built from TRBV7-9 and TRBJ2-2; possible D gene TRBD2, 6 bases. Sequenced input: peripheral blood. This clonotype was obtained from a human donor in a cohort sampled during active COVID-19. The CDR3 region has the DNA TGTGCCAGCAGCTTAGGCGTTGGGGGGACGAACACCGGGGAGCTGTTTTTT. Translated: CASSLGVGGTNTGELFF.